This T cell receptor (beta chain) was observed in a study of T cells expressing NK-cell markers. No DNA is given; TCRdb re-called the 5' RACE reads and lists each CDR3 protein once. The sample data list 300,000 to 450,000 distinct CDR3 sequences. CDR3 length: 14 amino acids. Per the germline V gene, CDR1 is LGHDT and CDR2 is YNNKEL (reference sequence). The genes are TRBV3-1 and TRBJ2-1; with no DNA, the TCRdb D assignment of TRBD2 cannot be verified. This TCR came from a man aged 18-69 years in good health. Sequenced material: blood T cells: a sorted CD56 or NKG2C T cell subset, CD4+ or CD8+ T cells, or bulk PBMC T cells (not recorded which). The chain's CDR3 is CASTSGGVYNEQFF.